The present T cell receptor (beta chain) was sequenced within a study of cytomegalovirus exposure and HLA in healthy donors. PCR amplification relied on 60 Vbeta primers (plus 13 Jbeta primers). Only in-frame clones appear in the TCRdb table, and some are missing; sequencing was by immunoSEQ multiplex PCR. The sample has roughly 160,000 clones, 75% to 80% seen once. Study-level results: Among TCR beta chains, those listed as cytomegalovirus-associated numbered some 160. Highly shared sequence variants in one cluster were likely a sequencing artifact.

Remarks on this clone: Antigen specificity is unknown.

Nominal health characterized the donors when sampled, though unrecorded immune exposures were likely. The germline gives CDR1 KGHSH, CDR2 LQKENI. The CDR3 totals 16 residues. The ends lost 6 bases at V and 4 bases at J; junction bases unmatched: 15. This receptor was identified in a man in his fifties in good health and CMV-seropositive. The rearrangement joins TRBV18 to TRBJ2-7; 7 bases agree with TRBD2. Sequenced sample: PBMCs. The CDR3 DNA reads as TGTGCCAGCTCGCCCCCCGGCGGGGGTGTATCATACGAGCAGTACTTC. Encoded protein: CASSPPGGGVSYEQYF.